This passage covers 20 T cell receptor beta chains from one sample sequenced in a study of cytomegalovirus exposure and HLA in healthy donors. 60 Vbeta and 13 Jbeta primers were used in PCR. Here immunoSEQ multiplex PCR was the method, and the copy in TCRdb shows in-frame clones only, minus some. Of 200,000 or so clones listed, roughly 68% are singletons. Input material: PBMCs. The receptors derive from a middle-aged man in good health and CMV-seropositive.

The chain carries TRBV10-3 and TRBJ1-5; D not resolved. The CDR3 totals 15 residues. CDR1 is ENHRY and CDR2 is SYGVKD in the germline V gene. V was clipped by 2 bases and J by 3 bases, with 11 bases between them. In DNA, the CDR3 is TGTGCCATCAGTGAGGAATTGAGTTACAATCAGCCCCAGCATTTT. Translation gives CAISEELSYNQPQHF.

This clone was detected only a few times. V is TRBV4-1 and J is TRBJ1-1; TRBD1 might be the D (5 bases). The V end was cut by 1 base, the J end by 11 bases, with 17 bases between. The germline V gene encodes CDR1 MGHRA and CDR2 YSYEKL. The CDR3 extends over 14 amino acids. CDR3 residues: CASSQVSQGELAFF. For the CDR3, the DNA is TGCGCCAGCAGCCAAGTGTCGCAGGGTGAATTGGCTTTCTTT.

The chain couples TRBV19 to TRBJ2-1; TRBD2 agrees at 10 bases. Germline CDR1 and CDR2: LNHDA and SQIVND (reference sequence). The V and J ends lost 8 bases and 2 bases, in that order; junction bases with no gene match: 6. This CDR3 is 15 amino acids long. The CDR3 region is CASRSTSGTYNEQFF. For the CDR3, the DNA is TGTGCCAGTCGTAGCACTAGCGGGACCTACAATGAGCAGTTCTTC.

The chain couples TRBV4-1 to TRBJ2-1, with TRBD2 matching 10 bases. The V segment lost 5 bases and the J segment 2 bases; nucleotides outside the gene matches: 3. The CDR3 has 15 residues. Germline-derived CDR1 and CDR2 are MGHRA and YSYEKL. The CDR3 here is CASSRTSGPYNEQFF. CDR3 coding DNA: TGCGCCAGCAGCAGGACTAGCGGCCCCTACAATGAGCAGTTCTTC.

CDR3 bases: TGTGCCAGCAGCCAAGATAACATAGCGGGGAATCGGGAGCAGTACTTC. It codes for CASSQDNIAGNREQYF. The chain links TRBV4-2 to TRBJ2-7; 8 bases agree with TRBD2. Trimming at V came to 0 bases and at J to 7 bases, leaving 11 bases not matched to a gene. The germline CDR1 and CDR2 sequences are LGHNA and YNFKEQ. The CDR3 totals 16 residues.

The V gene is TRBV29-1, the J gene TRBJ2-5; no clear D. Matching the DNA end better, TRBJ2-7 makes the J call doubtful. The CDR3 spans 12 residues. The germline V gene encodes CDR1 SQVTM and CDR2 ANQGSEA. The DNA for the CDR3 is TGCAGCGTTGAAGACGCAGACTACGAGCAGTACTTC. This encodes CSVEDADYEQYF.

The CDR3 spells CASTSGTTTTDTQYF. The CDR3 DNA follows: TGTGCCAGCACCTCCGGGACTACAACCACAGATACGCAGTATTTT. J is TRBJ2-3 and V is TRBV7-2, with 7 nucleotides matching TRBD2. Germline CDR1 and CDR2: SGHTA and FQGNSA. The CDR3 consists of 15 residues. V shed 7 bases and J 2 bases; nucleotides not matched to a gene: 9.

This clone has only a few counts. The chain has TRBV6-4 and TRBJ1-4, with a weak D call TRBD1 (5 bases). In germline, CDR1 is MRHNA, CDR2 SNTAGT. V lost 4 bases to trimming and J lost 8 bases, with 11 bases between them. This CDR3 has 13 residues. CDR3 sequence (DNA): TGTGCCAGCAGTGTTAATAGGGGAGAAAAACTGTTTTTT. Its translation: CASSVNRGEKLFF.

This chain connects TRBV6-5 to TRBJ2-2; maybe TRBD1 (9 bases). Germline assignment: CDR1 MNHEY and CDR2 SVGAGI. The CDR3 runs to 15 residues. Trimming stripped 5 bases from V and 6 bases from J, with 16 bases between. CDR3 sequence reads: CASSRGGQGAGELFF. CDR3 DNA: TGTGCCAGCAGTCGGGGGGGACAGGGTGCCGGGGAGCTGTTTTTT.

This sequence joins TRBV12-5 and TRBJ2-1, with 7 bases aligning to TRBD1. CDR3 length: 15 amino acids. V shed 2 bases and J 2 bases; nucleotides not matched to a gene: 3. CDR1 LGHNT and CDR2 FRNRAP come from the germline V gene. The CDR3 loop reads CASGLSDRTYNEQFF. The DNA for the CDR3 is TGTGCTAGTGGTTTGTCGGACAGGACCTACAATGAGCAGTTCTTC. Full variable domain (rest looked up from reference TRBV12-5 and TRBJ2-1): DARVTQTPRHKVTEMGQEVTMRCQPILGHNTVFWYRQTMMQGLELLAYFRNRAPLDDSGMPKDRFSAEMPDATLATLKIQPSEPRDSAVYFCASGLSDRTYNEQFFGPGTRLTVL.

V usage is TRBV4-1 and J usage is TRBJ2-3; TRBD1 aligns across 7 bases. V gave up 8 bases and J gave up 5 bases; unmatched junction bases: 16. The CDR3 runs 16 residues. In germline, CDR1 is MGHRA, CDR2 YSYEKL. The CDR3 DNA follows: TGCGCCAGCGGTCACCGGGACAGTGAGATTCTAGATACGCAGTATTTT. Its translation is CASGHRDSEILDTQYF.

J is TRBJ2-7 and V is TRBV25-1; tentative D call: TRBD1 (5 bases). Germline V CDR1 and CDR2: MGHDK, SYGVNS. CDR3 length: 16 amino acids. V lost 6 bases and J lost 3, with 21 bases in between. The CDR3 loop reads CASSPPLGQGHYEQYF. The CDR3 DNA is TGTGCCAGCAGCCCACCCCTAGGGCAGGGTCACTACGAGCAGTACTTC.

This clone has a handful of counts. This chain links TRBV5-8 with TRBJ1-1; D not resolved. Trimming shortened V by 4 bases and J by 4 bases, and 14 bases separated the two germline ends. CDR3 length: 14 amino acids. Germline loops: CDR1 SGHTS, CDR2 YDEGEE. Here the CDR3 DNA reads TGTGCCAGCAGCCGAAGACGGGGAATCACTGAAGCTTTCTTT. This sequence encodes CASSRRRGITEAFF. The variable domain in full, with the rest retrieved from reference TRBV5-8 and TRBJ1-1, is EAGVTQSPTHLIKTRGQQATLRCSPISGHTSVYWYQQALGLGLQFLLWYDEGEERNRGNFPPRFSGRQFPNYSSELNVNALELEDSALYLCASSRRRGITEAFFGQGTRLTVV.

V gene TRBV19 combines with J gene TRBJ1-6; D is unresolved. The CDR3 totals 13 residues. In germline, CDR1 is LNHDA, CDR2 SQIVND (reference sequence). With 1 base removed from V and 8 bases from J, the gap between germline ends came to 6 bases. CDR3 region: CASSIGLDSPLHF. CDR3 bases: TGTGCCAGTAGTATAGGACTCGATTCACCCCTCCACTTT.

The V gene is TRBV5-6, the J gene TRBJ1-1; unclear D gene. V was cut by 3 bases and J by 10 bases, with 10 bases left in between. The length of the CDR3 is 11 residues. Germline V gives CDR1 SGHDT, CDR2 YYEEEE. CDR3 in DNA: TGTGCCAGCAGCTCCGCGCGGGTAGCTTTCTTT. It codes for CASSSARVAFF.

V is TRBV19 and J is TRBJ2-7; 7 nucleotides agree with TRBD2. This CDR3 comprises 16 residues. CDR1 LNHDA and CDR2 SQIVND come from the germline V gene (reference sequence). V lost 7 bases and J lost 1; bases outside the gene matches: 13. CDR3 region: CASTQSGTGGSYEQYF. CDR3 coding DNA: TGTGCCAGTACTCAAAGCGGGACCGGGGGTTCCTACGAGCAGTACTTC.

The chain recombines TRBV6-1 with TRBJ2-5, with TRBD1 identical over 8 bases. CDR3 size: 16 residues. Trimming took 0 bases from V and 2 from J; bases not matched to a gene: 5. Germline assignment: CDR1 MNHNS and CDR2 SASEGT. In DNA form, the CDR3 reads TGTGCCAGCAGTGAAGCCGACTACAGGGGGCAAGAGACCCAGTACTTC. Amino acids: CASSEADYRGQETQYF.

The rearrangement links TRBV29-1 to TRBJ2-7, with 8 bases fitting TRBD1. Germline-derived CDR1 and CDR2 are SQVTM and ANQGSEA. CDR3 length: 14 residues. V trimming: 0 bases; J trimming: 4 bases; junction bases outside the gene matches: 5. In DNA form, the CDR3 reads TGCAGCGTTGAAGACGGACAGGGAGCTTACGAGCAGTACTTC. This translates into CSVEDGQGAYEQYF.

The chain employs TRBV1 and TRBJ1-5; the D call TRBD1 from the table was never checked on the DNA. TRBV1 is noted as a pseudogene. This CDR3 spans 16 amino acids. This CDR3 reads CTSSQVGDRVDQPQHF. Written as DNA, the CDR3 is TGCACCAGCAGCCAGGTGGGGGACAGGGTTGATCAGCCCCAGCATTTT.

V gene TRBV2 combines with J gene TRBJ1-2; 9 bases are shared with TRBD1. This CDR3 has 16 amino acids. CDR1 is SNHLY, CDR2 FYNNEI, per germline. With 8 bases clipped from V and 1 base from J, the junction kept 11 bases outside the gene matches. The CDR3 region has the DNA TGTGCCAGCCTAGCGGACAGGGGCATAGTTAACTATGGCTACACCTTC. Encoded protein: CASLADRGIVNYGYTF.